This T cell receptor beta chain appears in the sequencing data of a study of molecular identifiers for immune sequencing clone quantification. The overall study: Replicate runs used RNA from about 20,000 or 100,000 naive CD8 cells, which was split five ways into aliquots, and four of those aliquots were then sequenced.

MiXCR, run by TCRdb on the PCR reads, gives a single entry per CDR3 protein. The sample shows under 650,000 distinct CDR3 sequences, 15% to 20% of them seen only once. Naive CD8 T cells were sorted, and the gate applied was CD8+CD4-CCR7+CD45RA+. The CDR3 runs 14 residues. The ends were cut back, 4 bases at V and 4 bases at J, with 10 bases in the middle. Germline CDR1 reads MGHRA; CDR2 reads YSYEKL. Overall study findings and caveats: Beyond 20 RNA copies, clones held over 98% of effector molecules, compared with under 1% in naive cells.

Note on this clonotype: No antigen is known for it. A much larger clone differs from this one at a single base, so this may be a read error.

This clonotype was obtained from a human donor in good health. Some libraries in this study had Jurkat cell RNA spiked in. The V call is TRBV4-1, the J call TRBJ2-2; D not certain. The sequenced sample consisted of naive CD8+ T cells from blood, with Jurkat cell RNA spiked in. As to subset: FACS-sorted CD8+CD4-CCR7+CD45RA+ naive T cells. The CDR3 protein is CASSRPESTGELFF. In DNA form, the CDR3 reads TGCGCCAGCAGCCGCCCGGAGAGCACCGGGGAGCTGTTTTTT.